This TCR beta chain was recovered during a study of pediatric ulcerative colitis. Points from the study as a whole: Repertoires came from total lymphocyte DNA, so rare subsets like regulatory T cells may be missed. All ulcerative colitis patients, but no controls, carried two rectal clonotypes.

TCRdb's copy holds only in-frame clones and misses some; the assay was immunoSEQ multiplex PCR. The table shows 30,000 or so clones, with approximately 82% occurring only once. Comments on this clone: What it binds is unknown.

The origin of this receptor is a boy aged 5 to 17 with severe ulcerative colitis. Material: blood.

The CDR3: CAWSNRGGLRSYNEQFF. In DNA, the CDR3 is TGTGCCTGGAGTAACCGGGGGGGCCTTCGGTCCTACAATGAGCAGTTCTTC. The chain uses TRBV30 and TRBJ2-1; 8 bases are a match to TRBD2. V was clipped by 2 bases and J by 1 base; unmatched bases: 10. CDR1 and CDR2 from the germline V gene are GTSNPN and SVGIG (reference sequence). The CDR3 consists of 17 residues. Full variable domain (outside the CDR3, taken from reference TRBV30 and TRBJ2-1): SQTIHQWPATLVQPVGSPLSLECTVEGTSNPNLYWYRQAAGRGLQLLFYSVGIGQISSEVPQNLSASRPQDRQFILSSKKLLLSDSGFYLCAWSNRGGLRSYNEQFFGPGTRLTVL.